These 9 T cell receptor beta chains were sequenced from one sample in a study of T cells after somatic rescue of genetic block. The assay was immunoSEQ multiplex PCR, and TCRdb's table has in-frame clones only and misses some. The repertoire holds over 95,000 clones, with about 93% as singletons. The specimen sequenced was peripheral blood mononuclear cells (PBMCs). The source is a young woman.

The chain combines TRBV30 with TRBJ1-4; the D is unclear. CDR3 length: 13 residues. Looked up from germline, CDR1 is GTSNPN and CDR2 is SVGIG (reference sequence). Trimming removed 5 bases from V and 4 bases from J, with 11 bases in between. In nucleotides, the CDR3 is TGTGCCTGGTCTCGGGGAGATAATGAAAAACTGTTTTTT. It specifies CAWSRGDNEKLFF.

The gene calls are TRBV7-9 and TRBJ2-1, with D tentatively TRBD1 or TRBD2 (5 bases each). From germline, CDR1 is SEHNR and CDR2 FQNEAQ (reference sequence). CDR3 length: 13 residues. V was trimmed by 5 bases and J by 5 bases, leaving 10 bases between them. DNA for the CDR3: TGTGCCAGCAGCCACGGGACGGACAATGAGCAGTTCTTC. Its protein is CASSHGTDNEQFF.

The gene calls are TRBV5-1 and TRBJ1-4; a possible D gene is TRBD1 (5 bases). This CDR3 has 14 residues. Between the trimmed V and J ends, which lost 0 bases and 7 bases, there was a span of 10 bases. Germline V gene sequence: CDR1 SGHRS, CDR2 YFSETQ. DNA of the CDR3: TGCGCCAGCAGCTTGGGCAGGGCGAGTGAAAAACTGTTTTTT. Protein sequence: CASSLGRASEKLFF.

This clone was found once. The chain combines TRBV30 with TRBJ1-2, with a possible D match to TRBD1 (6 bases). Germline V gives CDR1 GTSNPN, CDR2 SVGIG (reference sequence). This CDR3 region has 11 residues. V was shortened by 7 bases and J by 7 bases, with 13 bases between the two germline ends. The CDR3 sequence: CALGAGFGYTF. The DNA for the CDR3 is TGTGCCTTGGGGGCGGGGTTTGGCTACACCTTC.

The chain recombines TRBV10-3 with TRBJ2-2; 7 bases are shared with TRBD1. The CDR3 is 14 amino acids. Losses at the gene ends were 8 bases for V and 1 base for J; bases not matched to a gene: 4. The germline gives CDR1 ENHRY, CDR2 SYGVKD. The CDR3 sequence is CAIGRTGNTGELFF. CDR3 DNA: TGTGCCATCGGACGGACAGGGAACACCGGGGAGCTGTTTTTT.

The chain employs TRBV6-5 and TRBJ2-7; 9 bases agree with TRBD1. Germline V gene sequence: CDR1 MNHEY, CDR2 SVGAGI. The J segment lost 7 bases and the V segment lost 8 bases, leaving 15 bases of the junction unmatched. The CDR3 spans 15 residues. The CDR3 coding sequence is TGTGCCAGCTATCCAGGGACAGGGTGTTCGTTGGAGCAGTACTTC. This gives the protein CASYPGTGCSLEQYF.

The rearrangement links TRBV28 to TRBJ1-4; D possibly corresponds to TRBD1 (5 bases). The CDR3 extends over 14 amino acids. V lost 8 bases to trimming and J lost 3 bases, with 13 bases between them. Germline CDR1 and CDR2: MDHEN and SYDVKM. For the CDR3, the DNA is TGTGCCAGCTCTATGGGAGGGGCTAATGAAAAACTGTTTTTT. Protein: CASSMGGANEKLFF.

J is TRBJ2-5 and V is TRBV6-1, with 11 positions matching TRBD2. The trim removed 10 bases at V and 2 bases at J, leaving 3 bases unmatched. Germline V gene sequence: CDR1 MNHNS, CDR2 SASEGT. The CDR3 sequence is 13 residues long. For the CDR3, the DNA is TGTGCCATCGGGACTAGCGGACAAGAGACCCAGTACTTC. Protein: CAIGTSGQETQYF.

V and J are TRBV7-2 and TRBJ2-2, with 8 nucleotides matching TRBD1. V shed 5 bases, J shed 9 bases, and the junction held 11 bases outside the gene matches. CDR3 length: 15 amino acids. Germline CDR1 reads SGHTA; CDR2 reads FQGNSA. This chain's CDR3 is CASSPDREETRELFF. In DNA, the CDR3 is TGTGCCAGCAGCCCGGACAGGGAGGAGACCCGGGAGCTGTTTTTT.